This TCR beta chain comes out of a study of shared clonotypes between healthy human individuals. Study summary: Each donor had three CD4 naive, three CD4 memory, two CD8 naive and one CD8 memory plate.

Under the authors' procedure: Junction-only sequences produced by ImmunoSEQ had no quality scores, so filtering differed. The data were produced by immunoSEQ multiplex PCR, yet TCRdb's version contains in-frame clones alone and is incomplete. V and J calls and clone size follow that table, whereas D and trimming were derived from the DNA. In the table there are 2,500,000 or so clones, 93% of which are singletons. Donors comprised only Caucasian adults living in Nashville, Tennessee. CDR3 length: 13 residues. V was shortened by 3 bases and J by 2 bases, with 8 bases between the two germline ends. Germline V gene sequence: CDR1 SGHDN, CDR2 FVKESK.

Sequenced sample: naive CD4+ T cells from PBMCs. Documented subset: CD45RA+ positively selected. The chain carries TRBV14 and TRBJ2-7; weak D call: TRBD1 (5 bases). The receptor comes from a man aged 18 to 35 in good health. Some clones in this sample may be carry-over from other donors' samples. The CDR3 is CASSQDITYEQYF. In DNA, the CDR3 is TGTGCCAGCAGCCAGGACATAACCTACGAGCAGTACTTC. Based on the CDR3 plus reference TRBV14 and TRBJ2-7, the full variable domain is EAGVTQFPSHSVIEKGQTVTLRCDPISGHDNLYWYRRVMGKEIKFLLHFVKESKQDESGMPNNRFLAERTGGTYSTLKVQPAELEDSGVYFCASSQDITYEQYFGPGTRLTVT.